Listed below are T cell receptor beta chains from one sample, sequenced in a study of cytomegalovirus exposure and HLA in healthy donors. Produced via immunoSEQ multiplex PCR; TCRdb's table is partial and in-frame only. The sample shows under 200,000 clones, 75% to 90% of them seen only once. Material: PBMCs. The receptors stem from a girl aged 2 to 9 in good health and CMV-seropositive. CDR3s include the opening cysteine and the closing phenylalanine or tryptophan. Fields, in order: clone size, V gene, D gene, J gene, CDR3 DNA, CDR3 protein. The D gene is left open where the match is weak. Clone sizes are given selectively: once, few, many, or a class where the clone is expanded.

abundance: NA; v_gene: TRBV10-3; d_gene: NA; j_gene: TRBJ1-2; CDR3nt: TGTGCCATCAGTGAGCCTGAGATTGGCTACACCTTC; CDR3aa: CAISEPEIGYTF
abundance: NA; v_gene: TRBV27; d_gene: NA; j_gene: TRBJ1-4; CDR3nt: TGTGCCAGCAGTTTATACAGGGCCGGTGAAAAACTGTTTTTT; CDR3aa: CASSLYRAGEKLFF
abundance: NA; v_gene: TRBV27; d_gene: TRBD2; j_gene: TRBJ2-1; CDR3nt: TGTGCCAGCAGTCCCCGCGGCGGGAGCCCCTACAATGAGCAGTTCTTC; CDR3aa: CASSPRGGSPYNEQFF
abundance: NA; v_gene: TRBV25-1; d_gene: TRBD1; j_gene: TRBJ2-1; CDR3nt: TGTGCCAGCAGCAAGGGGGCGGATTCCAATGAGCAGTTCTTC; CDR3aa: CASSKGADSNEQFF
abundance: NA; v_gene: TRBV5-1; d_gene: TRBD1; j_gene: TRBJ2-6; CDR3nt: TGCGCCAGCAGCTTTGACAGGGGATCAGGGGCCAACGTCCTGACTTTC; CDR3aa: CASSFDRGSGANVLTF
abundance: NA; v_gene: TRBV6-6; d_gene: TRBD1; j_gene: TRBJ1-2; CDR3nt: TGTGCCAGCATCGGGGACAGGGATACTGGCTACACCTTC; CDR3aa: CASIGDRDTGYTF
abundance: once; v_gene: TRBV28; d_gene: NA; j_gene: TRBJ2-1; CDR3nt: TGTGCCAGCAGTCCCCGAATGGAGACCCCGGCCGATGAGCAGTTCTTC; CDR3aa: CASSPRMETPADEQFF
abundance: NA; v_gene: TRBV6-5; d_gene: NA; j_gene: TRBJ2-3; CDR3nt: TGTGCCAGCAGCACAGCCAGAACAGATACGCAGTATTTT; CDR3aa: CASSTARTDTQYF
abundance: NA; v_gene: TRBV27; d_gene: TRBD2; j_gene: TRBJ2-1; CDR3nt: TGTGCCAGCAGTTTCATTGGTCTAGCGGGGAAAATTGAGCAGTTCTTC; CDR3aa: CASSFIGLAGKIEQFF
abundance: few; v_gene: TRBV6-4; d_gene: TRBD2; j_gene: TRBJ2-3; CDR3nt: TGTGCCAGCAGTGACTCTGCGGGAGAGGCAGATACGCAGTATTTT; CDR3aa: CASSDSAGEADTQYF
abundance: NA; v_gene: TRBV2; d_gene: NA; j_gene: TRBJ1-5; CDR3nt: TGTGCCAGCAGTTCGCAGGGTGGCAATCAGCCCCAGCATTTT; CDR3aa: CASSSQGGNQPQHF
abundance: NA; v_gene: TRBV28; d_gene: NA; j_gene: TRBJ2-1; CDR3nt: TGTGCCAGCAGTTCCGGGACTCCCGGGCTTAATGAGCAGTTCTTC; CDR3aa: CASSSGTPGLNEQFF
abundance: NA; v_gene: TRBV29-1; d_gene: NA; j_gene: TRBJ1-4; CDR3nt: TGCAGCGCCGGACTGAGCTTTAATGAAAAACTGTTTTTT; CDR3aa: CSAGLSFNEKLFF
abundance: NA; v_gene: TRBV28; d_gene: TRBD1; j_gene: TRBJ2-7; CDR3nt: TGTGCCAGCCTCGGGACAGGCCTTTCCTACGAGCAGTACTTC; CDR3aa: CASLGTGLSYEQYF
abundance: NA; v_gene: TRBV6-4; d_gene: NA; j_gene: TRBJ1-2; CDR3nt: TGTGCCAGCAGATCAGACAGGCGGGGGAGCTACACCTTC; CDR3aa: CASRSDRRGSYTF
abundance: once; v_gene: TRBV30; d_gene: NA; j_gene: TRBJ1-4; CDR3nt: TGTGCCTGGAGGGGAGATGAAAAACTGTTTTTT; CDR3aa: CAWRGDEKLFF
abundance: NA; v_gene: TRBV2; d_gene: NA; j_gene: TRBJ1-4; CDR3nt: TGTGCCAGCAGTGATGGACAGACTAATGAAAAACTGTTTTTT; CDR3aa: CASSDGQTNEKLFF
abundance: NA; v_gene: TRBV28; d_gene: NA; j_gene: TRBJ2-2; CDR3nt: TGTGCCAGCAGTTTTCTTCGGGTTAACACCGGGGAGCTGTTTTTT; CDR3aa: CASSFLRVNTGELFF
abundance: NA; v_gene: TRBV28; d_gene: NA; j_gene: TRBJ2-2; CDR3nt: TGTGCCAGCAGTCCTTCTCTGGAGCTGTTTTTT; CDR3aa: CASSPSLELFF
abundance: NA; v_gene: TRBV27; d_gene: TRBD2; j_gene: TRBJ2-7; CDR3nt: TGTGCCAGCAGTTCGGGACTAGCCTACGAGCAGTACTTC; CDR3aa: CASSSGLAYEQYF
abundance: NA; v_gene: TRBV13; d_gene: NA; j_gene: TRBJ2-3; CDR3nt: TGTGCCAGCACCCGGGCAGGGGAAGATACGCAGTATTTT; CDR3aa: CASTRAGEDTQYF
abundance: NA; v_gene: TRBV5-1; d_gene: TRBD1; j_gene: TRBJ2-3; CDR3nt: TGCGCCAGCAGCTTGGTGACAGGGGGAACTTTTCGGACAGATACGCAGTATTTT; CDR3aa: CASSLVTGGTFRTDTQYF
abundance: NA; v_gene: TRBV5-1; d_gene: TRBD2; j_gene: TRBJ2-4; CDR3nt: TGCGCCAGCAGCTTTGAGGCGGGGGTGGTCAACATTCAGTACTTC; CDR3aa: CASSFEAGVVNIQYF
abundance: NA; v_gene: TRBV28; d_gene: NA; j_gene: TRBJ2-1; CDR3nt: TGTGCCAGCAGTTTTCAACGGCTAGAATTAAACAATGAGCAGTTCTTC; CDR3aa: CASSFQRLELNNEQFF
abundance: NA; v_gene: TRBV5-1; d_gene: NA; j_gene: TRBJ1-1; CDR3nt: TGCGCCAGCAGGGGGGAGGGGGGTGTGGCTGAAGCTTTCTTT; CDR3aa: CASRGEGGVAEAFF
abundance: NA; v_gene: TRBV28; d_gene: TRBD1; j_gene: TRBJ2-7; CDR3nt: TGTGCCAGCAGACCCGGGACAGGGAGGTACGAGCAGTACTTC; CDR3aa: CASRPGTGRYEQYF
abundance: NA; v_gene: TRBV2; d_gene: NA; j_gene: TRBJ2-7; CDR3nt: TGTGCCAGCAGTGAAGGGCCGTTCTCCTACGAGCAGTACTTC; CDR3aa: CASSEGPFSYEQYF
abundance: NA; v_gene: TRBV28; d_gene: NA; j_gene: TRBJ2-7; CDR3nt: TGTGCCAGCAGTGGTGAGGTGGGGGGCGAGCAGTACTTC; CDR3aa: CASSGEVGGEQYF
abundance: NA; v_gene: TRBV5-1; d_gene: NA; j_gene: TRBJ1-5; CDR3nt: TGCGCCAGCAGCTTGACAGGTGGTAGCAATCAGCCCCAGCATTTT; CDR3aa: CASSLTGGSNQPQHF
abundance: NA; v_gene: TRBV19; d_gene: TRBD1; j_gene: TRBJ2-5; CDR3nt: TGTGCCAGTAGAAACAGGGGGCGCTACCAAGAGACCCAGTACTTC; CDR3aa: CASRNRGRYQETQYF